Below are 11 T cell receptor beta chains sequenced from a single sample in a study of read filtering for tumor transcriptome and immune sequencing. This library used around 0.4 ug RNA and molecular barcoded adaptors spanning alpha/delta and beta/gamma chains. Using its own MiXCR run on the reads, TCRdb lists one record per CDR3 protein. The sample consists of around 40,000 distinct CDR3 sequences, 12% of them appearing once. The sequenced sample consisted of a population of CD138-negative cells sorted from bone marrow. These receptors were obtained from a donor older than 35 with multiple myeloma.

The V and J genes are TRBV6-2 or TRBV6-3 and TRBJ1-1; D not certain. Trimming stripped 0 bases from V and 8 bases from J, with 13 bases between. From germline, CDR1 is MNHEY and CDR2 SVGEGT. This CDR3 has 14 amino acids. The CDR3 sequence: CASSYSSAQHEAFF. Here the CDR3 DNA reads TGTGCCAGCAGTTACTCCTCCGCTCAACACGAAGCTTTCTTT.

This clonotype appeared many times. V and J are TRBV9 and TRBJ2-1; D not certain. Germline CDR1 is SGDLS and CDR2 is YYNGEE. The CDR3 has 15 residues. V was pared by 0 bases and J by 0 bases, with 7 bases between. The CDR3 coding sequence is TGTGCCAGCAGCGTAGGATCGAGCTCCTACAATGAGCAGTTCTTC. It specifies CASSVGSSSYNEQFF. Based on the CDR3 plus reference TRBV9 and TRBJ2-1, the full variable domain is DSGVTQTPKHLITATGQRVTLRCSPRSGDLSVYWYQQSLDQGLQFLIQYYNGEERAKGNILERFSAQQFPDLHSELNLSSLELGDSALYFCASSVGSSSYNEQFFGPGTRLTVL.

This clonotype came up a few times. A read error is possible here, since a much larger clone lies one base away. This CDR3 is missing its conserved last phenylalanine or tryptophan, likely due to a read error. In DNA, the CDR3 is TGTGCCAGCAGCTTATCCGGGGGGCCGCAAGAGACCCAGTACCTC. Its translation: CASSLSGGPQETQYL. The J gene is TRBJ2-5, the V gene TRBV11-2; maybe TRBD2 (7 bases). CDR3 size: 15 residues. Germline V gene sequence: CDR1 SGHAT, CDR2 FQNNGV. Trimming left V 2 bases short and J 2 bases short, with 12 bases between.

This clonotype was detected ten times or more. This chain connects TRBV7-9 to TRBJ2-6; no clear D gene. Germline loops: CDR1 SEHNR, CDR2 FQNEAQ (reference sequence). The CDR3 runs 14 residues. V gave up 7 bases and J gave up 0 bases, with 7 bases separating them. CDR3 DNA: TGTGCCAGCATCGACCACTCTGGGGCCAACGTCCTGACTTTC. As protein: CASIDHSGANVLTF.

The table lists this clonotype with many counts. This chain's CDR3 is CASSPARGTGELFF. As DNA, the CDR3 is TGTGCCAGCAGCCCCGCTCGAGGAACCGGGGAGCTGTTTTTT. This chain uses TRBV7-9 with TRBJ2-2, with no clear D. CDR3 length: 14 residues. Germline assignment: CDR1 SEHNR and CDR2 FQNEAQ (reference sequence). The ends were cut back, 5 bases at V and 5 bases at J, with 12 bases in the middle.

This clonotype was found many times. The chain has TRBV28 and TRBJ2-3, with D perhaps matching TRBD1 (6 bases). This CDR3 has 15 residues. Germline V lookup: CDR1 MDHEN, CDR2 SYDVKM. The V gene lost 4 bases and the J gene lost 6 bases, with 17 bases spanning the gap. The CDR3 region is CASSSRMGAWDTQYF. In DNA form, the CDR3 reads TGTGCCAGCAGTTCCCGTATGGGGGCTTGGGATACGCAGTATTTT.

This clonotype has at least ten counts. The chain is built from TRBV3-1 and TRBJ1-1, with a possible D match to TRBD1 (5 bases). CDR3 length equals 15 residues. The ends were cut back, 1 base at V and 0 bases at J, with 9 bases in the middle. The V gene's germline CDR1 is LGHDT and CDR2 YNNKEL (reference sequence). The CDR3 here is CASSQGGMVNTEAFF. CDR3 bases: TGTGCCAGCAGCCAAGGGGGCATGGTGAACACTGAAGCTTTCTTT. Based on the CDR3 plus reference TRBV3-1 and TRBJ1-1, the full variable domain is DTAVSQTPKYLVTQMGNDKSIKCEQNLGHDTMYWYKQDSKKFLKIMFSYNNKELIINETVPNRFSPKSPDKAHLNLHINSLELGDSAVYFCASSQGGMVNTEAFFGQGTRLTVV.

This clonotype is medium-sized in the sample. The chain uses TRBV2 and TRBJ1-4; D remains unclear. Trimming took 6 bases from V and 8 from J, leaving 13 bases between them. Germline values: CDR1 SNHLY, CDR2 FYNNEI. The CDR3 is 13 residues long. CDR3 protein: CASRDRLGEKLFF. As DNA, the CDR3 is TGTGCCAGCAGGGACCGCCTTGGGGAAAAACTGTTTTTT.

This clonotype has ten or more counts. V gene TRBV4-1 combines with J gene TRBJ2-2; D remains ambiguous. The CDR3 is 13 residues long. In germline, CDR1 is MGHRA, CDR2 YSYEKL. V lost 10 bases and J 1 base, leaving 10 bases between the germline ends. As DNA, the CDR3 is TGCGCCACCGGATTATGGAACACCGGGGAGCTGTTTTTT. Translation gives CATGLWNTGELFF.

At least ten counts were recorded for this clonotype. The V call is TRBV20-1, the J call TRBJ1-1; D uncertain. Germline V gene data show CDR1 as DFQATT and CDR2 as SNEGSKA (reference sequence). The length of the CDR3 is 12 residues. Trimming pared 0 bases from V and 5 bases from J, leaving 7 bases between. The CDR3 bases are TGCAGTGCTAGAGATCCTGAGACTGAAGCTTTCTTT. It codes for CSARDPETEAFF.

As regards this clonotype: A much more abundant neighbour one base away suggests this may be a read error. This rearrangement joins TRBV20-1 to TRBJ2-3; 9 bases match TRBD1. The CDR3 spans 14 residues. The germline V gene encodes CDR1 DFQATT and CDR2 SNEGSKA (reference sequence). CDR3 loop: CSAGGDRETGTQYF. The CDR3 bases are TGCAGTGCTGGAGGGGACAGGGAGACAGGTACGCAGTATTTT.